Only a few counts were recorded for the clone carrying this T cell receptor beta chain. The antigen is undetermined. This entry belongs to a study of CD8+ T cells in alopecia areata. Study overall: Patients received oral tofacitinib, 5 to 10 mg twice daily, for moderate-to-severe alopecia areata. Notes on the study in general: It was lesional scalp, especially alopecia totalis/universalis, that showed higher clonality than normal scalp.

Following extraction, RNA underwent reverse transcription to cDNA, which served as the sequencing template. The protocol was immunoSEQ multiplex PCR, while the TCRdb copy is restricted to in-frame clones and leaves out a portion. The table shows some 130,000 clones, with 49% occurring only once. Collected material from alopecia areata patients comprised lesional scalp punch biopsies and peripheral blood. V lost 4 bases and J lost 1; bases outside the gene matches: 7. The germline V gene encodes CDR1 LNHNV and CDR2 YYDKDF (reference sequence). The CDR3 is 15 amino acids. This chain joins TRBV15 and TRBJ2-7; 7 bases are a match to TRBD2. The source material was CD8+ T cells sorted from blood, sampled at week 0. The TCR comes from a human donor with alopecia areata. CDR3 DNA sequence: TGTGCCACCAGCACCCCTGGGGAGGGATCCTACGAGCAGTACTTC. Protein: CATSTPGEGSYEQYF.